These 17 T cell receptor beta chains were all obtained from the same sample, sequenced in a study of blood T cell repertoires in COVID-19. Only in-frame clones appear in the TCRdb table, and some are missing; sequencing was by immunoSEQ multiplex PCR. The profile shows 140,000 or so clones, roughly 90% of them singletons. Specimen: peripheral blood. These receptors originate from a woman in her forties or fifties with acute or convalescent COVID-19.

V usage is TRBV30 and J usage is TRBJ1-3; D possibly corresponds to TRBD1 (6 bases). This CDR3 is 16 amino acids long. Trimming pared 3 bases from V and 4 bases from J, leaving 19 bases between. The germline V gene has CDR1 GTSNPN and CDR2 SVGIG (reference sequence). CDR3 coding DNA: TGTGCCTGGAGGCCCCTCACAGGGATCTACGGAAACACCATATATTTT. It translates to CAWRPLTGIYGNTIYF.

V gene TRBV30 combines with J gene TRBJ1-1; TRBD1 matches at 8 bases. This CDR3 region has 11 residues. After removal of 3 bases from V and 9 bases from J, the junction contained 3 bases not matched to a gene. Germline V lookup: CDR1 GTSNPN, CDR2 SVGIG (reference sequence). CDR3: CAWRRTGQAFF. The CDR3 nucleotides are TGTGCCTGGAGGAGGACAGGGCAAGCTTTCTTT.

The chain uses TRBV5-4 and TRBJ2-7; 9 bases match TRBD1. The CDR3 runs 12 residues. The ends lost 7 bases at V and 3 bases at J; junction bases unmatched: 2. CDR1 and CDR2 (germline): SGHNT, YYREEE (reference sequence). The DNA of the CDR3 is TGTGCCAGCGGGACAGGGAGCTACGAGCAGTACTTC. This codes for CASGTGSYEQYF.

V and J are TRBV6-6 and TRBJ2-7; 12 bases match TRBD1. This CDR3 comprises 13 residues. The ends lost 6 bases at V and 6 bases at J; junction bases unmatched: 3. The germline CDR1 and CDR2 sequences are MNHNY and SVGAGI (reference sequence). CDR3 in amino acids: CASRGDRGPEQYF. The DNA for the CDR3 is TGTGCCAGCAGAGGGGACAGGGGGCCCGAGCAGTACTTC.

The rearrangement joins TRBV24-1 to TRBJ2-6, with D possibly TRBD1 on 5 matching bases. Germline V lookup: CDR1 KGHDR, CDR2 SFDVKD. The CDR3 is made up of 18 amino acids. V lost 4 bases, J lost 0 bases, and 15 bases lay in between. The CDR3 DNA follows: TGTGCCACCAGTGACCCTCCGACAGTTCACTCTGGGGCCAACGTCCTGACTTTC. Its protein product is CATSDPPTVHSGANVLTF.

This clone was counted between two and nine times. The CDR3 here is CASSGSRGGGQPQHF. The CDR3 bases are TGTGCCAGTAGCGGATCGAGGGGAGGAGGTCAGCCCCAGCATTTT. The chain couples TRBV19 to TRBJ1-5; tentatively, D is TRBD1 (5 bases). The germline gives CDR1 LNHDA, CDR2 SQIVND (reference sequence). The CDR3 is made up of 15 amino acids. V was shortened by 6 bases and J by 6 bases, with 18 bases between the two germline ends. The full variable domain, with the rest looked up from reference TRBV19 and TRBJ1-5, is DGGITQSPKYLFRKEGQNVTLSCEQNLNHDAMYWYRQDPGQGLRLIYYSQIVNDFQKGDIAEGYSVSREKKESFPLTVTSAQKNPTAFYLCASSGSRGGGQPQHFGDGTRLSIL.

J is TRBJ1-2 and V is TRBV30; D is undetermined. The germline V gene encodes CDR1 GTSNPN and CDR2 SVGIG (reference sequence). V lost 6 bases to trimming and J lost 5 bases, with 13 bases between them. The CDR3 sequence is 12 residues long. CDR3 protein: CACKAGDYGYTF. The CDR3 coding sequence is TGTGCCTGCAAGGCAGGTGATTATGGCTACACCTTC.

The chain carries TRBV6-4 and TRBJ2-1, with D perhaps TRBD1 (5 bases). There are 14 residues in the CDR3. Germline loops: CDR1 MRHNA, CDR2 SNTAGT. Trimming left V 7 bases short and J 7 bases short, with 17 bases between. The CDR3 loop reads CASTSFAGANEQFF. The CDR3 DNA is TGTGCCAGCACCTCGTTTGCTGGGGCTAATGAGCAGTTCTTC.

To note about this clone: The sample carries other DNA sequences with the same CDR3. The chain is built from TRBV19 and TRBJ2-7; TRBD2 matches 7 bases. This CDR3 is built from 14 residues. From germline, CDR1 is LNHDA and CDR2 SQIVND (reference sequence). V gave up 7 bases and J gave up 4 bases; unmatched junction bases: 10. The CDR3 sequence is CASTPGGMAYEQYF. The CDR3 DNA sequence: TGTGCCAGTACCCCCGGGGGGATGGCTTACGAGCAGTACTTC. Variable domain in full (rest from reference TRBV19 and TRBJ2-7): DGGITQSPKYLFRKEGQNVTLSCEQNLNHDAMYWYRQDPGQGLRLIYYSQIVNDFQKGDIAEGYSVSREKKESFPLTVTSAQKNPTAFYLCASTPGGMAYEQYFGPGTRLTVT.

The chain uses TRBV18 and TRBJ2-7; D unresolved. Germline V gene data show CDR1 as KGHSH and CDR2 as LQKENI. This CDR3 region has 14 residues. V lost 0 bases, J lost 1 base, and 7 bases lay in between. The CDR3 loop reads CASSPPNSSYEQYF. As DNA, the CDR3 is TGTGCCAGCTCACCACCTAACAGTTCCTACGAGCAGTACTTC.

The V call is TRBV7-6, the J call TRBJ2-3, with 7 nucleotides matching TRBD1. The ends lost 4 bases at V and 4 bases at J; junction bases unmatched: 11. This CDR3 has 16 residues. The germline gives CDR1 SGHVS, CDR2 FNYEAQ. This CDR3 reads CASSSPTGQVADTQYF. The CDR3 DNA reads TGTGCCAGCAGCTCGCCGACAGGGCAGGTGGCAGATACGCAGTATTTT.

This clone was detected only a few times. This chain connects TRBV5-1 to TRBJ2-7; tentative D call: TRBD2 (5 bases). Per germline, CDR1 SGHRS and CDR2 YFSETQ. The V end lost 4 bases, the J end lost 2 bases, and 16 bases lay between the germline ends. The CDR3 consists of 15 residues. The CDR3 reads CASSPFSTGTYEQYF. CDR3 DNA sequence: TGCGCCAGCAGCCCCTTCTCGACGGGAACCTACGAGCAGTACTTC.

This chain uses TRBV10-1 with TRBJ2-2; perhaps TRBD2 as D (7 bases). The CDR3 is made up of 14 amino acids. Per germline, CDR1 WNHNN and CDR2 SYGVQD (reference sequence). V dropped 6 bases and J dropped 0 bases, with 8 bases sitting between them. CDR3 region: CASRGGANTGELFF. The CDR3 nucleotides are TGCGCCAGCAGAGGGGGGGCGAACACCGGGGAGCTGTTTTTT.

The V gene is TRBV6-5, the J gene TRBJ1-5; D is possibly TRBD1 (6 bases). This CDR3 is built from 14 residues. The V gene lost 6 bases and the J gene lost 4 bases, with 13 bases spanning the gap. The germline V gene encodes CDR1 MNHEY and CDR2 SVGAGI. The CDR3 loop reads CASRTAGENQPQHF. The DNA of the CDR3 is TGTGCCAGCAGAACGGCAGGGGAAAATCAGCCCCAGCATTTT.

This clone was recorded a few times. The chain joins TRBV11-3 to TRBJ1-1; weak D call: TRBD1 (5 bases). V shed 1 base and J shed 0 bases, with 6 bases lying between them. The germline gives CDR1 SGHNT, CDR2 YENEEA. This CDR3 has 14 amino acids. The CDR3 sequence: CASSLGGMNTEAFF. CDR3 nucleotide sequence: TGTGCCAGCAGCTTAGGGGGCATGAACACTGAAGCTTTCTTT. The full variable domain, in which reference TRBV11-3 and TRBJ1-1 provide the parts outside the CDR3, is EAGVVQSPRYKIIEKKQPVAFWCNPISGHNTLYWYLQNLGQGPELLIRYENEEAVDDSQLPKDRFSAERLKGVDSTLKIQPAELGDSAVYLCASSLGGMNTEAFFGQGTRLTVV.

The V gene is TRBV4-1, the J gene TRBJ2-7; 8 bases agree with TRBD1. Germline lookup yields CDR1 MGHRA and CDR2 YSYEKL. The V gene end was trimmed by 6 bases and the J gene end by 4 bases; junction bases not matched to a gene: 11. The CDR3 extends over 15 amino acids. Written as DNA, the CDR3 is TGCGCCAGCAGTCACAACCGGGACAGGCCGTACGAGCAGTACTTC. Translation gives CASSHNRDRPYEQYF.

The chain employs TRBV5-6 and TRBJ2-2; TRBD1 might be the D (5 bases). Trimming removed 2 bases from V and 4 bases from J, with 12 bases in between. This CDR3 spans 15 amino acids. Germline lookup yields CDR1 SGHDT and CDR2 YYEEEE. The CDR3 nucleotides are TGTGCCAGCAGCTTCGGCCAGGGAACCACCGGGGAGCTGTTTTTT. It codes for CASSFGQGTTGELFF.